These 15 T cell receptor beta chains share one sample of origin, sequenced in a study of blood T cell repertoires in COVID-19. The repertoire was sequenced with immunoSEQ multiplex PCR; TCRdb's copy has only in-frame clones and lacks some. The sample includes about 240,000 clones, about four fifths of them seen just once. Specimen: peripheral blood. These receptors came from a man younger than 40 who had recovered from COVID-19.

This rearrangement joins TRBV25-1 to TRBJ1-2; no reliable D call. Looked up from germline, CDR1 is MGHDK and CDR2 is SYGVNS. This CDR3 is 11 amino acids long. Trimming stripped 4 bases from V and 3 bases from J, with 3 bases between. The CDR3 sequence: CASSGDYGYTF. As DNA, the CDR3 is TGTGCCAGCAGTGGAGACTATGGCTACACCTTC.

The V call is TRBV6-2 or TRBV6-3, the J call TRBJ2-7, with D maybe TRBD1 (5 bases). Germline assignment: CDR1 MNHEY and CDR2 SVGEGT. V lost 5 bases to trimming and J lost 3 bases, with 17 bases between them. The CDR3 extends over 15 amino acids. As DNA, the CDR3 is TGTGCCAGCAGTGACCGGCCTCAGGGCCTCTACGAGCAGTACTTC. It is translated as CASSDRPQGLYEQYF.

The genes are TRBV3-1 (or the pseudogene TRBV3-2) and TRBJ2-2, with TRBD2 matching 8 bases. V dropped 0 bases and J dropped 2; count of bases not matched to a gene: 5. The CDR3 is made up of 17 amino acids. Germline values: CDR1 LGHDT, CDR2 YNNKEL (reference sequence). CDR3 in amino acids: CASSQEERGHNTGELFF. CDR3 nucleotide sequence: TGTGCCAGCAGCCAAGAGGAGCGGGGGCACAACACCGGGGAGCTGTTTTTT.

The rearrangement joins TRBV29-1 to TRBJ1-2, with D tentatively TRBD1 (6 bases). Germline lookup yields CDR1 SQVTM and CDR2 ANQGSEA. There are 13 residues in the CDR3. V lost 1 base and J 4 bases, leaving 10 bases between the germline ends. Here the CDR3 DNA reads TGCAGCGTTGAAGGGACAGAAGTCTATGGCTACACCTTC. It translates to CSVEGTEVYGYTF.

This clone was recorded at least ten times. DNA of the CDR3: TGTGCCAGCAGCTTTTGGGGCCGGAAGACCCAGTACTTC. Translating it yields CASSFWGRKTQYF. The chain combines TRBV5-4 with TRBJ2-5, with D maybe TRBD1 (5 bases). V lost 2 bases and J 6 bases, leaving 11 bases between the germline ends. The CDR3 is 13 residues long. The germline CDR1 and CDR2 sequences are SGHNT and YYREEE (reference sequence).

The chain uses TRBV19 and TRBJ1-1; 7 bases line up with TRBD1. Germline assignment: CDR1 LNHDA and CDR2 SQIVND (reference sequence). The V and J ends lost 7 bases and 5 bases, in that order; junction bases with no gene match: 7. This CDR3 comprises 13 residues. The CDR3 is CASTPDRDTEAFF. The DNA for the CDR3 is TGTGCCAGTACCCCCGACAGGGATACTGAAGCTTTCTTT.

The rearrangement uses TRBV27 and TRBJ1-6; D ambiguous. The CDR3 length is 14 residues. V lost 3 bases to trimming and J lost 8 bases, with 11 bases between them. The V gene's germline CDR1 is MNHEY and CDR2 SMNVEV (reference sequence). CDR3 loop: CASSLVAGYSPLHF. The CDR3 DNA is TGTGCCAGCAGTTTGGTCGCAGGATATTCACCCCTCCACTTT.

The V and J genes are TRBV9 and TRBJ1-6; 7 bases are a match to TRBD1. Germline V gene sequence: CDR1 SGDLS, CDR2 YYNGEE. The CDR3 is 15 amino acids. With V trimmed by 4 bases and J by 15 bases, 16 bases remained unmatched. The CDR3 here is CASSSTVPPGDSLHF. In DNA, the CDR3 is TGTGCCAGCAGCTCTACAGTCCCACCCGGGGACAGCCTCCACTTT.

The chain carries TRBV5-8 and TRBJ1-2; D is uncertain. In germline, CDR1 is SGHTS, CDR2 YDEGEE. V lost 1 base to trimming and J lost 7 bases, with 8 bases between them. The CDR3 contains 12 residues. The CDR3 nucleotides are TGTGCCAGCAGCTTGATCCGGGGTGGCTACACCTTC. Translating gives CASSLIRGGYTF.

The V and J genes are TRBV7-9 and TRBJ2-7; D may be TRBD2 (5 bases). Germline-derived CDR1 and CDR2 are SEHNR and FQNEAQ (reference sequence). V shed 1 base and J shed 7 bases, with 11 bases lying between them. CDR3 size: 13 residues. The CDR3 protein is CASSLGGGSEQYV. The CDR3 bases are TGTGCCAGCAGCTTAGGTGGAGGATCGGAGCAGTACGTC.

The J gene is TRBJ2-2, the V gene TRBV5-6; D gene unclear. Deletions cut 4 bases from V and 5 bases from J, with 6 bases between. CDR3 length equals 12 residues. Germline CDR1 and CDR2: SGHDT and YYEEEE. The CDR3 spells CASSPLTGELFF. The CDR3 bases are TGTGCCAGCAGCCCCTTGACCGGGGAGCTGTTTTTT.

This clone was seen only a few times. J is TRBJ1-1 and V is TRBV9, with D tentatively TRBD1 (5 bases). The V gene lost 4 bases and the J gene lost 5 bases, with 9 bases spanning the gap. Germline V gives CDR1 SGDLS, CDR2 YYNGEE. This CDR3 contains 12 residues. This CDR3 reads CASSRGETEAFF. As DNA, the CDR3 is TGTGCCAGCAGCCGGGGGGAAACTGAAGCTTTCTTT.

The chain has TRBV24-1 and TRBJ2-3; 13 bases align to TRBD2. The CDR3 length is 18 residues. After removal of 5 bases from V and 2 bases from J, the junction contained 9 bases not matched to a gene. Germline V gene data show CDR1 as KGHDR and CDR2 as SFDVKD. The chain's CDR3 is CATSARGLAGVITDTQYF. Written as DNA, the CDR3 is TGTGCCACCAGTGCCCGAGGACTAGCGGGGGTAATCACAGATACGCAGTATTTT.

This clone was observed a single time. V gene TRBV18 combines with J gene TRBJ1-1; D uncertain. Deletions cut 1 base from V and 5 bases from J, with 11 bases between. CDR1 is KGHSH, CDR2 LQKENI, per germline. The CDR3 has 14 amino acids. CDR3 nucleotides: TGTGCCAGCTCACCACGGGCAGATCGAACTGAAGCTTTCTTT. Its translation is CASSPRADRTEAFF.

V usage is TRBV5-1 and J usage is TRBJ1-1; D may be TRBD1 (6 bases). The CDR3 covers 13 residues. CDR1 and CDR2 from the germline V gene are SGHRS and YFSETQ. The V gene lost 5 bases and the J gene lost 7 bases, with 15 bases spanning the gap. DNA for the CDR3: TGCGCCAGCAGGTCGGTGGGGGCCCTTGAAGCTTTCTTT. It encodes CASRSVGALEAFF.